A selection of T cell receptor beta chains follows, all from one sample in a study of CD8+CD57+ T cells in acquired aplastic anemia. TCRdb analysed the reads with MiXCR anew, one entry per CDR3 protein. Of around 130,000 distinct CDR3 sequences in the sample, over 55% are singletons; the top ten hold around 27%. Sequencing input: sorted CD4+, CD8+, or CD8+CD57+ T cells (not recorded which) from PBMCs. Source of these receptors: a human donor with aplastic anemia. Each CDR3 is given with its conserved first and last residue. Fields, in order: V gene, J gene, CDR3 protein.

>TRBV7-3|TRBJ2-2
CASSPSGGGELFF
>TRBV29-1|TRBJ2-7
CSVEGVPGLYEQYF
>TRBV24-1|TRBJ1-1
CATQEQANTEAFF
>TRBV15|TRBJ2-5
CATSSGPSKSAGPPGETQYF
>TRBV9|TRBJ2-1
CASSVATWQGPMDEQFF
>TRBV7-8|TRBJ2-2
CASSLSGGKNTGELFF
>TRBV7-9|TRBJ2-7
CASSPSGRAYEQYF
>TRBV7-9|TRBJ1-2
CASSRGSSNYGYTF
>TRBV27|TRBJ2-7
CASSLGMDYEQYF
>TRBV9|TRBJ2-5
CASSVGGRETQYF
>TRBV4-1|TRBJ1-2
CASSQSGGYTF
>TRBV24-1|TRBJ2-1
CASGYMISYNEQFF
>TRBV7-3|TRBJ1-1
CASSMQMNTEAFF